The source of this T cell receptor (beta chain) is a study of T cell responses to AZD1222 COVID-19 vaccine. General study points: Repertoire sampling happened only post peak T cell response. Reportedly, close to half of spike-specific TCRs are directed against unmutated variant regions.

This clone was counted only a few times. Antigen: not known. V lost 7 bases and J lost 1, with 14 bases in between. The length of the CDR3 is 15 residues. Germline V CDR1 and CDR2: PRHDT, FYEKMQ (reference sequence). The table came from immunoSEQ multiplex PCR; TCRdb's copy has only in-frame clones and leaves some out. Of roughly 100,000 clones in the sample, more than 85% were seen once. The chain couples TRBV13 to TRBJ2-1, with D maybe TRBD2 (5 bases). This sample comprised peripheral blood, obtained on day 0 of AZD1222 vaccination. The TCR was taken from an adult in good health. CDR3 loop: CASTVGGGSYNEQFF. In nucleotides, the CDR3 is TGTGCCAGCACGGTAGGAGGCGGTTCCTACAATGAGCAGTTCTTC.